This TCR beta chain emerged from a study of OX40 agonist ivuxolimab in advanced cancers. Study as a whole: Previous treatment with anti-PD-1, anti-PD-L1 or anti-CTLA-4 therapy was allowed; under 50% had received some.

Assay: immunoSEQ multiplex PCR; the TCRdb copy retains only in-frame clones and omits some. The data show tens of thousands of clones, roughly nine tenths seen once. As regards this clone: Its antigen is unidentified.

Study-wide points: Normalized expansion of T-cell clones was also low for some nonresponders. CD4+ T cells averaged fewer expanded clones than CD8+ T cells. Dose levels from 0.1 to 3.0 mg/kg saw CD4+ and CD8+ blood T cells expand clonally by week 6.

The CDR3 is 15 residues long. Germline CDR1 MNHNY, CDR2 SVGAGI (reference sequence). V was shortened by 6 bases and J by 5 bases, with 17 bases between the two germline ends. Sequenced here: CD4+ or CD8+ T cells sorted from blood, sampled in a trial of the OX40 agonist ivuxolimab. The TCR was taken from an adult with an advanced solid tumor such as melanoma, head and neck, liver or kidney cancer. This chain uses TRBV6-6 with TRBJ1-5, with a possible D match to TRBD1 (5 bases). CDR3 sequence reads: CASRRDLNAHQPQHF. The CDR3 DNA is TGTGCCAGCAGACGGGACCTAAACGCCCATCAGCCCCAGCATTTT.